The next 27 T cell receptor beta chains were all read from a single sample in a study of cytomegalovirus exposure and HLA in healthy donors. The PCR used 60 Vbeta and 13 Jbeta primers. Produced via immunoSEQ multiplex PCR; TCRdb's table is partial and in-frame only. The sample contains about 200,000 clones, around 77% of which appear only once. The specimen sequenced was PBMCs. These TCRs come from a woman aged 25 to 45 in good health and CMV-seronegative.

Concerning this clone: This sample also contains other DNA sequences that code for the same CDR3. The chain combines TRBV9 with TRBJ1-2; 10 nucleotides line up with TRBD1. Per germline, CDR1 SGDLS and CDR2 YYNGEE. V dropped 2 bases and J dropped 6; count of bases not matched to a gene: 1. The CDR3 extends over 13 amino acids. The CDR3, as DNA: TGTGCCAGCAGCGTCGGACAGGGGGATGGCTACACCTTC. This translates into CASSVGQGDGYTF.

The chain combines TRBV4-1 with TRBJ2-7, with D tentatively TRBD2 (5 bases). This CDR3 has 15 amino acids. V lost 2 bases and J lost 6, with 17 bases in between. In germline, CDR1 is MGHRA, CDR2 YSYEKL. As DNA, the CDR3 is TGCGCCAGCAGCCAAACAGCGGAAACCGGAGGCGAGCAGTACTTC. This translates into CASSQTAETGGEQYF.

The chain employs TRBV5-5 and TRBJ1-1, with D possibly being TRBD1 (5 bases). V gave up 1 base and J gave up 4 bases, with 8 bases separating them. The CDR3 runs to 13 residues. CDR1 and CDR2 from the germline V gene are SGHKS and YYEKEE (reference sequence). The CDR3: CASSLTGGTEAFF. The CDR3 region has the DNA TGTGCCAGCAGCTTGACAGGCGGCACTGAAGCTTTCTTT.

The V call is TRBV30, the J call TRBJ2-3, with 10 bases aligning to TRBD2. Germline V lookup: CDR1 GTSNPN, CDR2 SVGIG (reference sequence). This CDR3 is 15 amino acids long. V shed 1 base and J 3 bases; nucleotides not matched to a gene: 4. The CDR3 DNA follows: TGTGCCTGGAGTGCCCTAGCGGGGGTTACAGATACGCAGTATTTT. This sequence encodes CAWSALAGVTDTQYF.

The chain employs TRBV2 and TRBJ1-3; D is unresolved. The CDR3 extends over 14 amino acids. V was clipped by 4 bases and J by 0 bases, with 7 bases between them. Germline-derived CDR1 and CDR2 are SNHLY and FYNNEI. The CDR3 reads CASSADTSGNTIYF. The CDR3 region has the DNA TGTGCCAGCAGTGCCGACACCTCTGGAAACACCATATATTTT.

The chain joins TRBV21-1 to TRBJ2-5; the table's D gene call, TRBD2, was not cross checked with the DNA. TRBV21-1 is recorded as a pseudogene. The CDR3 length is 17 residues. The CDR3 sequence: CASSIIPRLAGEETQYF. The CDR3 DNA is TGTGCCAGCAGCATTATCCCGCGGCTAGCGGGGGAGGAGACCCAGTACTTC.

The chain joins TRBV28 to TRBJ1-2; weak D call: TRBD1 (5 bases). This CDR3 has 12 amino acids. The V gene's germline CDR1 is MDHEN and CDR2 SYDVKM. V was clipped by 7 bases and J by 5 bases, with 11 bases between them. Written as DNA, the CDR3 is TGTGCCAGCATGCCGGGGGTATATGGCTACACCTTC. This encodes CASMPGVYGYTF.

CDR3: CASSWGLAGAYEQYF. The CDR3 DNA follows: TGTGCCAGCAGCTGGGGACTAGCGGGAGCCTACGAGCAGTACTTC. The chain links TRBV5-8 to TRBJ2-7; 14 bases fit TRBD2. Germline CDR1 reads SGHTS; CDR2 reads YDEGEE. The V and J ends lost 3 bases and 2 bases, in that order; junction bases with no gene match: 1. This CDR3 comprises 15 residues.

Only a few counts were recorded for this clone. The chain couples TRBV6-1 to TRBJ1-1, with TRBD1 identical over 7 bases. Unmatched junction bases numbered 5, after V lost 1 base and J lost 6 bases. Per germline, CDR1 MNHNS and CDR2 SASEGT. The CDR3 consists of 14 residues. The CDR3 coding sequence is TGTGCCAGCAGTGAAGGACAGGGTCCCTCTGAAGCTTTCTTT. This codes for CASSEGQGPSEAFF.

This rearrangement joins TRBV7-9 to TRBJ2-1; possible D gene TRBD1, 6 bases. Germline values: CDR1 SEHNR, CDR2 FQNEAQ (reference sequence). Trimming left V 2 bases short and J 9 bases short, with 11 bases between. The CDR3 is made up of 13 amino acids. CDR3 loop: CASSLSARGEQFF. CDR3 DNA sequence: TGTGCCAGCAGCTTATCCGCCAGGGGTGAGCAGTTCTTC.

This chain uses TRBV18 with TRBJ2-5; TRBD1 aligns across 11 bases. Germline CDR1 reads KGHSH; CDR2 reads LQKENI. The CDR3 extends over 15 amino acids. Unmatched junction bases numbered 4, after V lost 3 bases and J lost 4 bases. The CDR3 protein is CASSPLGTGGETQYF. The CDR3, as DNA: TGTGCCAGCTCACCCCTAGGGACAGGGGGAGAGACCCAGTACTTC.

The J gene is TRBJ1-6, the V gene TRBV12-2; the DNA was not compared with TRBD1, the D call given in the table. TRBV12-2 is designated a pseudogene. This CDR3 region has 19 residues. CDR3 region: CASRFILPETQKDTSPLHF. In nucleotides, the CDR3 is TGTGCAAGTCGCTTCATCCTCCCCGAGACACAGAAAGATACATCACCCCTCCACTTT.

The chain combines TRBV5-1 with TRBJ1-5; 7 bases align to TRBD1. Germline loops: CDR1 SGHRS, CDR2 YFSETQ. The CDR3 runs 15 residues. V was clipped by 2 bases and J by 3 bases; unmatched bases: 5. Written as DNA, the CDR3 is TGCGCCAGCAGCTTAACGGGACAGTACAATCAGCCCCAGCATTTT. Its protein product is CASSLTGQYNQPQHF.

This clone was picked up a small number of times. The J gene is TRBJ1-2, the V gene TRBV6-1; 7 nucleotides match TRBD1. The J segment lost 6 bases and the V segment lost 10 bases, leaving 11 bases of the junction unmatched. Germline V gene lookup returns CDR1 MNHNS and CDR2 SASEGT. The CDR3 is 13 amino acids. The CDR3 coding sequence is TGTGCCACCCGGGACAGTCTCTTTGATGGCTACACCTTC. Protein: CATRDSLFDGYTF.

The chain uses TRBV7-6 and TRBJ2-1, with TRBD2 identical over 9 bases. The CDR3 runs to 15 residues. The V segment lost 6 bases and the J segment 2 bases; nucleotides outside the gene matches: 5. The germline V gene has CDR1 SGHVS and CDR2 FNYEAQ. The chain's CDR3 is CASSVGTSPYNEQFF. In DNA form, the CDR3 reads TGTGCCAGCAGTGTAGGGACTAGCCCCTACAATGAGCAGTTCTTC.

The rearrangement uses TRBV29-1 and TRBJ1-1; TRBD1 might be the D (5 bases). V was cut by 6 bases and J by 5 bases, with 7 bases left in between. CDR3 length equals 10 residues. Germline assignment: CDR1 SQVTM and CDR2 ANQGSEA. This CDR3 is CSVGGTEAFF. In DNA, the CDR3 is TGCAGCGTCGGGGGTACTGAAGCTTTCTTT.

V and J are TRBV5-1 and TRBJ1-4; 7 positions match TRBD1. V lost 6 bases to trimming and J lost 7 bases; unmatched junction nucleotides: 9. This CDR3 comprises 14 residues. Germline lookup yields CDR1 SGHRS and CDR2 YFSETQ. The CDR3 bases are TGCGCCAGCACCAACAGGGGTTCCGGTGAAAAACTGTTTTTT. This translates into CASTNRGSGEKLFF.

The chain couples TRBV7-9 to TRBJ2-7; 11 bases are shared with TRBD2. The CDR3 consists of 15 residues. Germline V lookup: CDR1 SEHNR, CDR2 FQNEAQ (reference sequence). V lost 3 bases, J lost 3 bases, and 4 bases stayed unmatched. The CDR3 spells CASSFGTSGIYEQYF. As DNA, the CDR3 is TGTGCCAGCAGCTTTGGGACTAGCGGAATCTACGAGCAGTACTTC.

The chain couples TRBV4-2 to TRBJ2-3; TRBD2 agrees at 12 bases. Germline V gene data show CDR1 as LGHNA and CDR2 as YNFKEQ. V gave up 3 bases and J gave up 2 bases; unmatched junction bases: 9. This CDR3 region has 18 residues. The DNA of the CDR3 is TGTGCCAGCAGCCAGCCTACGGGACTAGCGGGTCCCACAGATACGCAGTATTTT. This codes for CASSQPTGLAGPTDTQYF.

The chain is built from TRBV5-1 and TRBJ1-2; the D gene is possibly TRBD1 (5 bases). The ends were cut back, 2 bases at V and 8 bases at J, with 19 bases in the middle. Germline CDR1 is SGHRS and CDR2 is YFSETQ. The CDR3 length is 15 residues. In DNA, the CDR3 is TGCGCCAGCAGCTTAATGGCAGGGAAGGTGGAGGGCTACACCTTC. Translated, it gives CASSLMAGKVEGYTF. The full variable domain, completed using reference TRBV5-1 and TRBJ1-2, is KAGVTQTPRYLIKTRGQQVTLSCSPISGHRSVSWYQQTPGQGLQFLFEYFSETQRNKGNFPGRFSGRQFSNSRSEMNVSTLELGDSALYLCASSLMAGKVEGYTFGSGTRLTVV.

This clone has a handful of counts. A junction end diverges from the germline sequence, so it may reflect a read error. The V gene is TRBV6-5, the J gene TRBJ1-2; a weak D match, TRBD1 (5 bases). Germline loops: CDR1 MNHEY, CDR2 SVGAGI. This CDR3 is 14 amino acids long. CDR3 nucleotides: TGTGCCAGCAGTTACCCCGACAGTTCCTCTGGCTACCCCTTC. The encoded protein is CASSYPDSSSGYPF.

This sequence joins TRBV28 and TRBJ2-7; TRBD1 matches 11 bases. Germline V gives CDR1 MDHEN, CDR2 SYDVKM. J gave up 7 bases and V 2 bases, and 4 bases lay outside the gene matches. The CDR3 spans 14 residues. CDR3 amino acids: CASSLGQGAKEQYF. CDR3 bases: TGTGCCAGCAGTTTAGGACAGGGGGCAAAGGAGCAGTACTTC.

V and J are TRBV5-4 and TRBJ2-7; 7 nucleotides agree with TRBD2. Germline V lookup: CDR1 SGHNT, CDR2 YYREEE (reference sequence). This CDR3 contains 17 residues. V gave up 0 bases and J gave up 1 base; unmatched junction bases: 10. CDR3 protein: CASSLEAGAGDSYEQYF. CDR3 coding DNA: TGTGCCAGCAGCTTGGAGGCGGGAGCCGGGGATTCCTACGAGCAGTACTTC. Looking up the rest from reference TRBV5-4 and TRBJ2-7 gives the full variable domain: ETGVTQSPTHLIKTRGQQVTLRCSSQSGHNTVSWYQQALGQGPQFIFQYYREEENGRGNFPPRFSGLQFPNYSSELNVNALELDDSALYLCASSLEAGAGDSYEQYFGPGTRLTVT.

This chain joins TRBV10-2 and TRBJ1-5; D is possibly TRBD1 (5 bases). The CDR3 has 13 residues. The germline CDR1 and CDR2 sequences are WSHSY and SAAADI. Trimming stripped 11 bases from V and 7 bases from J, with 18 bases between. The CDR3 loop is CASGGGKVQPQHF. DNA of the CDR3: TGCGCCTCGGGGGGGGGTAAGGTACAGCCCCAGCATTTT.

This clone came up once. This chain uses TRBV5-1 with TRBJ1-2, with 8 bases identical to TRBD1. Germline CDR1 reads SGHRS; CDR2 reads YFSETQ. This CDR3 is built from 14 residues. Unmatched junction bases numbered 5, after V lost 3 bases and J lost 4 bases. CDR3 sequence (DNA): TGCGCCAGCAGCTCTATTGGGACAGGCTATGGCTACACCTTC. Protein product: CASSSIGTGYGYTF.

This clone was counted a single time. This rearrangement joins TRBV10-1 to TRBJ2-2; 10 nucleotides match TRBD2. V was pared by 9 bases and J by 1 base, with 5 bases of the junction left unmatched. CDR1 and CDR2 (germline): WNHNN, SYGVQD (reference sequence). This CDR3 region has 15 residues. In nucleotides, the CDR3 is TGCGCCAGTGGACTAGCGGATCTGAACACCGGGGAGCTGTTTTTT. Translation gives CASGLADLNTGELFF.

The V call is TRBV7-9, the J call TRBJ1-1; 9 bases line up with TRBD1. CDR3 length: 13 residues. V shed 5 bases, J shed 11 bases, and the junction held 9 bases outside the gene matches. CDR1 is SEHNR, CDR2 FQNEAQ, per germline (reference sequence). The chain's CDR3 is CASSHRDREGAFF. In DNA form, the CDR3 reads TGTGCCAGCAGCCACCGGGACAGGGAGGGCGCTTTCTTT.